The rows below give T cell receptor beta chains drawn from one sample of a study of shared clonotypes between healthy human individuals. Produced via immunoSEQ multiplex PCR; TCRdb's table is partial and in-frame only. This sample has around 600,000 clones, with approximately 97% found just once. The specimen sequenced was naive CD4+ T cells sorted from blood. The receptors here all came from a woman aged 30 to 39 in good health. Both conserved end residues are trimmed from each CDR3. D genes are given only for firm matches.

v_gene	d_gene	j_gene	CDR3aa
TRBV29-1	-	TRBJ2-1	SVGGAHRSYNEQF
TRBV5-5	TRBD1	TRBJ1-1	ASSSHRGVTEAF
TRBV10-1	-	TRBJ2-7	ASSDSNRPGYEQY
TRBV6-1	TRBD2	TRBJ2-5	ASSERTSGRGETQY
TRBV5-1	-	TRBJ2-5	ASSLRTEQETQY
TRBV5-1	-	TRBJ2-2	ASSGTNHKHAYPNTGELF
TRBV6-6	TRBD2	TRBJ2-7	ASSSTSGNEQY
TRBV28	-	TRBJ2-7	ASSRGGRVHEQY
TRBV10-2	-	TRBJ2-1	ASSESIGGVVWSSSYNEQF
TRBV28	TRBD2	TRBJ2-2	ASGSVAGVFTGELF
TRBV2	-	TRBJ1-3	ASTDPPGFSGNTIY
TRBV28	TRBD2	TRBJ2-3	ASTWGGTTDTQY
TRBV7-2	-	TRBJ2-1	ASTDYLASYNEQF
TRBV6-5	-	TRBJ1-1	ASSTLGTPNTEAF
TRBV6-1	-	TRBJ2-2	ATKQGPTGELF
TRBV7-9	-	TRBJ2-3	ASSLVDTDTQY
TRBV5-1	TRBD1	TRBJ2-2	ASSGGQGHTGELF
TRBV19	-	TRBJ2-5	ASSIWGEETQY
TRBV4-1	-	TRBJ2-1	ASSQVLGNEQF
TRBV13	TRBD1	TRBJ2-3	ASSDTGGFSTDTQY
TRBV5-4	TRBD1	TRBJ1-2	ASSLGVGQGYGYT
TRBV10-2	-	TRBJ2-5	ASRERRSGGERSQY
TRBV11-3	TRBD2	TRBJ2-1	ASSPGLAGVNEQF
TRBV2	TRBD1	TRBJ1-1	ASMGQGAYDTEAF
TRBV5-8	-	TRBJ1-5	ASSWTRQEYSNQPQH
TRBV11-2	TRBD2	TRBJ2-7	ASSLILAGSSYEQY
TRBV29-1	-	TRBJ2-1	SVGDAGTYNEQF
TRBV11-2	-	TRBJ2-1	ASSLYGGSYNEQF
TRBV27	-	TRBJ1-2	ASSFKWPGLDGYT
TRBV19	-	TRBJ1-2	ASSSQGYGYT
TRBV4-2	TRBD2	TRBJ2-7	ASSQSRTSGITYEQY
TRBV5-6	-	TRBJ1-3	ASSLRGRYSGNTIY
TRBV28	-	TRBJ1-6	ASSSPGGSPLH
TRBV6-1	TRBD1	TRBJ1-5	ASSEGTGRNQPQH
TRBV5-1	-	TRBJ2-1	ASNPLLRAANEQF
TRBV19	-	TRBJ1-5	ASSADSQDQPQH
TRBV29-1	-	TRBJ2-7	SASLNSEQY
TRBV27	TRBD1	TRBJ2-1	ASGSTGDSYNEQF
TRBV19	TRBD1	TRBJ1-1	ASRDRVEETEAF
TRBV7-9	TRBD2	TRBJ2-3	ASSLTSGSTDTQY
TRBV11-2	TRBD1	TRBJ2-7	ASSHPGQGREQY
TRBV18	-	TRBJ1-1	ASSPPSLDLMNTEAF
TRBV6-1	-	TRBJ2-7	ASSAQSGGAGYEQY
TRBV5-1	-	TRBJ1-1	ASSLDLTVPRGAF
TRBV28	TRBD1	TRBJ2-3	ASSRQGRTDTQY
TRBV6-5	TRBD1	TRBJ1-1	ASSYSTGRNTEAF
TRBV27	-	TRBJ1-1	ASSLLQNTEAF
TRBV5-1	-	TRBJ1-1	ASSLEGTRRGTEAF
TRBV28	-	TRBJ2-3	ASSLYFPGPEHHTQY
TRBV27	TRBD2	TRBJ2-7	ASSPQLRVAGIGEQY
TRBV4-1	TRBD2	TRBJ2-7	ASSARSGRLYEQY
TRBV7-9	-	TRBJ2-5	ASSLVPLYQETQY
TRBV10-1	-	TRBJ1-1	ASSESIGGRAF
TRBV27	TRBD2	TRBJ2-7	ASSSTQGASGSYYEQY
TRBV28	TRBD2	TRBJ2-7	ASSPPGPRGLAGTYEQY
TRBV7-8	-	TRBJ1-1	ASSPRANRNTEAF
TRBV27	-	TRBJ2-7	ASSFGQGVGEQY
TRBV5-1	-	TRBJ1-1	ASSLVSGDTEAF
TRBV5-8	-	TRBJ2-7	ASSLEGRLQNFTYEQY
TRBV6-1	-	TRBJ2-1	ASSEGVGRSSYNEQF